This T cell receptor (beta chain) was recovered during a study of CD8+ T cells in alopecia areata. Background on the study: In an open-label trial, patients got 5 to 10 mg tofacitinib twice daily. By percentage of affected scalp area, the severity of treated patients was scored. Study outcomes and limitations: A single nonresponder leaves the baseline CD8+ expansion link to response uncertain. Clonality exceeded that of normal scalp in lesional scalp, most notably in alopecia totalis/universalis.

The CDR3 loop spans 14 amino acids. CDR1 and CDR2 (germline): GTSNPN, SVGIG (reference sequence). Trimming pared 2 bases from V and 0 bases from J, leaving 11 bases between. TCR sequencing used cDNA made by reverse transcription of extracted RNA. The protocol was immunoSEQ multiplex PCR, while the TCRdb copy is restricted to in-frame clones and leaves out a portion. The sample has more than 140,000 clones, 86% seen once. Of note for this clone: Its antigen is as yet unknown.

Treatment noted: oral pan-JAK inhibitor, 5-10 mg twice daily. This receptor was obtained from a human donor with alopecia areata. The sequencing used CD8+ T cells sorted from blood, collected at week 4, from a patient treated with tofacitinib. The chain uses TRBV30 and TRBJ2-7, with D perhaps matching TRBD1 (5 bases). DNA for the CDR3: TGTGCCTGGAGTCCCGACAGCTTCTCCTACGAGCAGTACTTC. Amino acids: CAWSPDSFSYEQYF.